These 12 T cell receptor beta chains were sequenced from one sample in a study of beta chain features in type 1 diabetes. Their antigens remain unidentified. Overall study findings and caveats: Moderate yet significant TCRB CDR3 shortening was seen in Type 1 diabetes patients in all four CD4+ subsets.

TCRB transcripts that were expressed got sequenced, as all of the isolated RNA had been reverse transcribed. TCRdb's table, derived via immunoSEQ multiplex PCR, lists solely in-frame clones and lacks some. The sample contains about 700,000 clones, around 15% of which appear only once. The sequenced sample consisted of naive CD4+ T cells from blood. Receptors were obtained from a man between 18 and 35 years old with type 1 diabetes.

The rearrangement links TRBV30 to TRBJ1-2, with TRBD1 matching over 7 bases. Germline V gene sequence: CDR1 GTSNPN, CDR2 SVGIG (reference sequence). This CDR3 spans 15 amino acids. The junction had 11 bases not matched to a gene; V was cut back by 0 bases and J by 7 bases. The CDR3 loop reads CAWSVLVSAGGGYTF. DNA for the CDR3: TGTGCCTGGAGTGTACTGGTCTCGGCAGGGGGTGGCTACACCTTC.

CDR3 DNA sequence: TGTGCCAGCAGCGTCTATGGGGGACCCAACTATGGCTACACCTTC. Translation gives CASSVYGGPNYGYTF. The chain couples TRBV6-5 to TRBJ1-2, with a possible D match to TRBD1 (5 bases). This CDR3 is 15 amino acids long. Germline V lookup: CDR1 MNHEY, CDR2 SVGAGI. The V gene lost 6 bases and the J gene lost 2 bases, with 16 bases spanning the gap.

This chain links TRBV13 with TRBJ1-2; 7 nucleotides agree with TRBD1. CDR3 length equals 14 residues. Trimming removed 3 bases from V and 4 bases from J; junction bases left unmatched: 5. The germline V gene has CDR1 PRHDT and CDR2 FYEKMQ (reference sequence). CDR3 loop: CASSLTRGAYGYTF. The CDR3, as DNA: TGTGCCAGCAGCTTGACCAGGGGGGCCTATGGCTACACCTTC.

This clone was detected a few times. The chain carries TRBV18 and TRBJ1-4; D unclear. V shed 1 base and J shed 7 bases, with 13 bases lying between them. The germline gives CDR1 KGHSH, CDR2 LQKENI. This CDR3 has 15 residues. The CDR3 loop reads CASSPLGLGIEKLFF. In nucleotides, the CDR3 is TGTGCCAGCTCACCACTCGGTCTAGGAATTGAAAAACTGTTTTTT.

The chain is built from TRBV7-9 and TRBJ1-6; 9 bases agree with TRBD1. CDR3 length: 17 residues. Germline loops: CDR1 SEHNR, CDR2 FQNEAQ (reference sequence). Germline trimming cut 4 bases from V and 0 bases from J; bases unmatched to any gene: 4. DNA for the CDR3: TGTGCCAGCAGCTCCGGGACAGGGAGCTCCTATAATTCACCCCTCCACTTT. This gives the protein CASSSGTGSSYNSPLHF.

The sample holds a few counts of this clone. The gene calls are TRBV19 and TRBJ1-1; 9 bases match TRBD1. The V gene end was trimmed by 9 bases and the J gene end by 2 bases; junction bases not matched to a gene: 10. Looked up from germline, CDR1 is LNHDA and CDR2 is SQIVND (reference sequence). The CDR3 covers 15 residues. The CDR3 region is CASLWPGQGNTEAFF. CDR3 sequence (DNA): TGTGCCAGCCTCTGGCCGGGACAGGGTAACACTGAAGCTTTCTTT.

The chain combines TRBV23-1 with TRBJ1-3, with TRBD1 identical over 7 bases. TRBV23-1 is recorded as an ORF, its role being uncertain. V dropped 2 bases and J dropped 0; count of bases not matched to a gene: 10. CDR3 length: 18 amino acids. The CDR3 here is CASSQAKGGQSSGNTIYF. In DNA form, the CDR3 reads TGCGCCAGCAGTCAAGCTAAAGGGGGACAGAGCTCTGGAAACACCATATATTTT.

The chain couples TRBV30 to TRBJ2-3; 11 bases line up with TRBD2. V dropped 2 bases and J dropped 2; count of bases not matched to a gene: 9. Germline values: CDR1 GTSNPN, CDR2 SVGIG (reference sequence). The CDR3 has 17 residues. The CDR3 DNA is TGTGCCTGGAGTCCTAACCGACTAGCGGGGATCACAGATACGCAGTATTTT. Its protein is CAWSPNRLAGITDTQYF.

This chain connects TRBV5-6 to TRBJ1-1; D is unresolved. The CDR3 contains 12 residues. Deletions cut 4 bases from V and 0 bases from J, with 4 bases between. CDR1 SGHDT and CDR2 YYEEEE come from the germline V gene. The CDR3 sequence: CASSRLNTEAFF. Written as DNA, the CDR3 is TGTGCCAGCAGCCGGTTGAACACTGAAGCTTTCTTT.

The DNA of the CDR3 is TGTGCCAGCAGAACAGGGGGCCGCTACGAGCAGTACTTC. Translating gives CASRTGGRYEQYF. This chain uses TRBV28 with TRBJ2-7; 9 nucleotides match TRBD1. Trimming took 6 bases from V and 3 from J; bases not matched to a gene: 3. CDR1 and CDR2 from the germline V gene are MDHEN and SYDVKM. CDR3 length equals 13 residues.

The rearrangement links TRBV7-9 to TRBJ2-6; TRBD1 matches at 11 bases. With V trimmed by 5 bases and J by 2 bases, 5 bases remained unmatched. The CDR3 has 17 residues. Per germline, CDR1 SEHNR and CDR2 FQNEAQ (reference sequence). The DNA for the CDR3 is TGTGCCAGCAGCCTGGGACAGGGGGTAGCTGGGGCCAACGTCCTGACTTTC. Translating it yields CASSLGQGVAGANVLTF.

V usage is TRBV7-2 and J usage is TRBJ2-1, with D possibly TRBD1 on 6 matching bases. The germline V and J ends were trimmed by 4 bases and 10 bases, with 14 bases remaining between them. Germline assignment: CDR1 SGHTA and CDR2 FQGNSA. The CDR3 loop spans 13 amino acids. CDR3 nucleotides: TGTGCCAGCAGCTCCAGGGGCGTAGGGGAGCAGTTCTTC. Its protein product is CASSSRGVGEQFF.